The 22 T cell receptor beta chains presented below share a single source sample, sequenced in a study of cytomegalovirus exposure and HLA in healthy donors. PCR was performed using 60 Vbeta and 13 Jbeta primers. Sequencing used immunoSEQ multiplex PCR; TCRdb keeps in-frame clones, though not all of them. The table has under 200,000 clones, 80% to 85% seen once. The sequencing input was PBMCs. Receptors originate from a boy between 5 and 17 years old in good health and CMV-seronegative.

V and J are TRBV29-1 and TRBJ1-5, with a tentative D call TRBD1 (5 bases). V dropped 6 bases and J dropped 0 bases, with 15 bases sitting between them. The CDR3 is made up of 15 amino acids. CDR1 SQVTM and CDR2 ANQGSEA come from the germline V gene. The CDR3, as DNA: TGCAGCGTCGCCGCGGGGCAGGGTAGCAATCAGCCCCAGCATTTT. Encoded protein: CSVAAGQGSNQPQHF.

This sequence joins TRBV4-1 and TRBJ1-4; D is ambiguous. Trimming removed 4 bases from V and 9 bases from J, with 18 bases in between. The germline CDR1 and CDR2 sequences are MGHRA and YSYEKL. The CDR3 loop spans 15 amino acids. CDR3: CASSRNVVHLQKLFF. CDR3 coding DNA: TGCGCCAGCAGCCGCAATGTGGTTCATCTACAAAAACTGTTTTTT.

CDR3 sequence: CSVPLAGARSEQFF. Here the CDR3 DNA reads TGCAGCGTTCCGCTAGCGGGAGCCCGTAGTGAGCAGTTCTTC. This chain joins TRBV29-1 and TRBJ2-1, with 10 bases that match TRBD2. Germline values: CDR1 SQVTM, CDR2 ANQGSEA. This CDR3 contains 14 residues. V trimming: 5 bases; J trimming: 9 bases; junction bases outside the gene matches: 10.

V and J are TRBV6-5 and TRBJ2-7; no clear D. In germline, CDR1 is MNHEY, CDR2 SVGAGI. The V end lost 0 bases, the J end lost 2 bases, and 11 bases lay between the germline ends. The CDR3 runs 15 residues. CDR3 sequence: CASSYSNQAPYEQYF. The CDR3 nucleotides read TGTGCCAGCAGTTACTCGAATCAGGCCCCCTACGAGCAGTACTTC.

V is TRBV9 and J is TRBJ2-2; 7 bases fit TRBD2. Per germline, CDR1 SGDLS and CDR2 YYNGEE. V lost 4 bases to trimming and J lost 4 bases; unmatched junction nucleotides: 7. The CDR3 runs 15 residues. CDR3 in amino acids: CASSPKAGSTGELFF. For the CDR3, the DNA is TGTGCCAGCAGCCCAAAAGCGGGATCCACCGGGGAGCTGTTTTTT.

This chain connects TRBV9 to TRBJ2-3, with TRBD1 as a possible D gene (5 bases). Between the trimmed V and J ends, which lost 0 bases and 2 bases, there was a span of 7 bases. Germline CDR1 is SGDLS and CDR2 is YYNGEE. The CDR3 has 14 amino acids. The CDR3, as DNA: TGTGCCAGCAGCGTAGACAGGACCACAGATACGCAGTATTTT. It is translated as CASSVDRTTDTQYF. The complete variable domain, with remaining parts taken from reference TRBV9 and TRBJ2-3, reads DSGVTQTPKHLITATGQRVTLRCSPRSGDLSVYWYQQSLDQGLQFLIQYYNGEERAKGNILERFSAQQFPDLHSELNLSSLELGDSALYFCASSVDRTTDTQYFGPGTRLTVL.

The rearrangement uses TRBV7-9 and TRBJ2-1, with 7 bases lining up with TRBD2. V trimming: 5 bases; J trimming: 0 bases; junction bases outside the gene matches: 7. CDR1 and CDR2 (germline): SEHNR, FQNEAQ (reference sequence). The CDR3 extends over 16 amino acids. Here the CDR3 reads CASSPRRGSSYNEQFF. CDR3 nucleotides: TGTGCCAGCAGCCCTCGGCGGGGGAGCTCCTACAATGAGCAGTTCTTC. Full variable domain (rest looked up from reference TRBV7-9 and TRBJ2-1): DTGVSQNPRHKITKRGQNVTFRCDPISEHNRLYWYRQTLGQGPEFLTYFQNEAQLEKSRLLSDRFSAERPKGSFSTLEIQRTEQGDSAMYLCASSPRRGSSYNEQFFGPGTRLTVL.

In DNA form, the CDR3 reads TGCAGCGTTGATTCGCGGGGAGGCTACACCTTC. This sequence encodes CSVDSRGGYTF. The V and J genes are TRBV29-1 and TRBJ1-2; D is uncertain. This CDR3 has 11 residues. Looked up from germline, CDR1 is SQVTM and CDR2 is ANQGSEA. V shed 3 bases and J shed 8 bases, with 10 bases lying between them.

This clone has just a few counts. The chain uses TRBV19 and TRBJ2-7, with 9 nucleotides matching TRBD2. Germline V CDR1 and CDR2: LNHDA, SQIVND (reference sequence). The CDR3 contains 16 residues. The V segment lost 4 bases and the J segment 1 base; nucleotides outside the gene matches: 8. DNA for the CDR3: TGTGCCAGTAGTAACCGAGTAGCGGGGGAATCCTACGAGCAGTACTTC. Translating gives CASSNRVAGESYEQYF.

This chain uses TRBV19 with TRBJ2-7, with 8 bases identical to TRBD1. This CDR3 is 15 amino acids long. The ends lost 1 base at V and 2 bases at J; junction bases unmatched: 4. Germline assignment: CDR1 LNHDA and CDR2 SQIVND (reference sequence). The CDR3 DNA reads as TGTGCCAGTAGTATAGCCCGGACAGGGCCCTACGAGCAGTACTTC. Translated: CASSIARTGPYEQYF.

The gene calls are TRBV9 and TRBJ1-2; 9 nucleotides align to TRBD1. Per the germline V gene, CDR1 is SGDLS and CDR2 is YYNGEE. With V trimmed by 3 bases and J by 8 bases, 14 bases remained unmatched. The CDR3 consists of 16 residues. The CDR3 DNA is TGTGCCAGCAGCGGGGGGTCCGGGACAGGGACTCAAGGCTACACCTTC. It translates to CASSGGSGTGTQGYTF.

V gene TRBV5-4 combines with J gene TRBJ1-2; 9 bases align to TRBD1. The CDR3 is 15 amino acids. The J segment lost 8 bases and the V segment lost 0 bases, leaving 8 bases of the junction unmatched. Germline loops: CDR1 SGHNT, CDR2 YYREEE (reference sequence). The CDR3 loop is CASSLDSQGARGYTF. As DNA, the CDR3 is TGTGCCAGCAGCTTGGACTCACAGGGGGCGAGAGGCTACACCTTC.

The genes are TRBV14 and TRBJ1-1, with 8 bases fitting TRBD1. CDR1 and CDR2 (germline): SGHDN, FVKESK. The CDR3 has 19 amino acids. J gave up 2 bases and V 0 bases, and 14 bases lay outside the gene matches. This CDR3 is CASSQEDRAVVSINTEAFF. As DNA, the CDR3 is TGTGCCAGCAGCCAAGAGGACAGGGCCGTGGTATCGATAAACACTGAAGCTTTCTTT.

CDR3 residues: CASSREGAGSETQYF. CDR3 bases: TGCGCCAGCAGCCGAGAGGGGGCGGGATCAGAGACCCAGTACTTC. The chain employs TRBV5-1 and TRBJ2-5; tentatively, D is TRBD1 (7 bases). Trimming removed 4 bases at V and 4 bases at J, with 17 bases between. The CDR3 covers 15 residues. Germline loops: CDR1 SGHRS, CDR2 YFSETQ.

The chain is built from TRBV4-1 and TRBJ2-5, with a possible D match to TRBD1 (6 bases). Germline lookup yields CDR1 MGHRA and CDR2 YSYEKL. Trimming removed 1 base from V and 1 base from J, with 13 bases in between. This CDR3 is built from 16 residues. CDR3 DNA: TGCGCCAGCAGCCAAGGGACAGTCGGGGTCCAAGAGACCCAGTACTTC. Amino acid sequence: CASSQGTVGVQETQYF.

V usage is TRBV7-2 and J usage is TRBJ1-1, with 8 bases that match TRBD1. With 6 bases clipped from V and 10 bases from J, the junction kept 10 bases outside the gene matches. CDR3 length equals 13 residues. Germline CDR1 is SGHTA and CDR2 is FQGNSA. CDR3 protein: CASSFIQGDGAFF. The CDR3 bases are TGTGCCAGCAGTTTTATACAGGGGGACGGAGCTTTCTTT.

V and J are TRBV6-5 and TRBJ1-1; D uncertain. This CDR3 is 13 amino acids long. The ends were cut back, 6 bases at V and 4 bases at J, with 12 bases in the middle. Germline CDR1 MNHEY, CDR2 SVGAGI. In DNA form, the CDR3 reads TGTGCCAGCAGGCGCGCTCGGGGCACTGAAGCTTTCTTT. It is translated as CASRRARGTEAFF.

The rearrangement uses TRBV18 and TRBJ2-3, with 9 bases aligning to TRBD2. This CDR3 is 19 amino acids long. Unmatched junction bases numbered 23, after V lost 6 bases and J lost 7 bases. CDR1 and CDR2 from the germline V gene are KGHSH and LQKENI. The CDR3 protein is CASSPGPAGSSGRLNTQYF. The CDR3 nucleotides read TGTGCCAGCTCTCCGGGGCCCGCAGGTAGTAGCGGGAGATTGAATACGCAGTATTTT.

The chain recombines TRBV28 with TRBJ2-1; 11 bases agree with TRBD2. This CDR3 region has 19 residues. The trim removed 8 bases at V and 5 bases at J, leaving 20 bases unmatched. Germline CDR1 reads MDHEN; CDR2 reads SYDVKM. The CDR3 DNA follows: TGTGCCAGCCGTACAGTTTGGGGGGCCTTAGCGGGAGGGGACAATGAGCAGTTCTTC. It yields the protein CASRTVWGALAGGDNEQFF.

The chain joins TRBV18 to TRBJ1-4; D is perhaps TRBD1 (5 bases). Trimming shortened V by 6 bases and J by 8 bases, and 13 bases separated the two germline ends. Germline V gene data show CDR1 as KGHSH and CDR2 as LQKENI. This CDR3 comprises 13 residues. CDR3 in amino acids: CASSPRVGEKLFF. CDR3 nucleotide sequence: TGTGCCAGCTCCCCCAGGGTTGGAGAAAAACTGTTTTTT.

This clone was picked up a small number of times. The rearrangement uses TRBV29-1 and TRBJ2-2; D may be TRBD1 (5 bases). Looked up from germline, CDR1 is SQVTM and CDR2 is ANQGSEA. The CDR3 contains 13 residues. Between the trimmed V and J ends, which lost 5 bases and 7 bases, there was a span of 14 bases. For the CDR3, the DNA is TGCAGCGTTCGGCAGGGCGGTTTCGGGGAGCTGTTTTTT. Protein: CSVRQGGFGELFF.

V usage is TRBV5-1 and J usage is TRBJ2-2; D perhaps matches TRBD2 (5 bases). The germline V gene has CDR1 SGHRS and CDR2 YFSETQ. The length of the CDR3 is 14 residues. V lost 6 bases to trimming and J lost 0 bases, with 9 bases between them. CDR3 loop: CASISGANTGELFF. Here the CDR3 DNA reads TGCGCCAGCATCTCCGGGGCGAACACCGGGGAGCTGTTTTTT.